This T cell receptor beta chain emerged from a study of cytomegalovirus exposure and HLA in healthy donors. Study outcomes and limitations: Common viral pathogens seemed to be connected with several of the most significant clusters, according to a later analysis.

The CDR3 is 13 residues long. Germline-derived CDR1 and CDR2 are GTSNPN and SVGIG (reference sequence). Nominally healthy donors provided the samples, though records likely missed some immune exposures. The PCR was carried out with 60 Vbeta primers and 13 Jbeta primers. TCRdb keeps only in-frame clones here, not all; method: immunoSEQ multiplex PCR. The sample holds fewer than 200,000 clones, about four fifths seen once. Turning to this clone: What it binds is not known. The junction differs from germline at one of its ends, possibly a read error. This specimen includes other DNA sequences encoding the same CDR3.

This TCR derives from a male donor in good health and CMV-seronegative. The sequenced sample was PBMCs. The V gene is TRBV30, the J gene TRBJ2-1; D is possibly TRBD1 (6 bases). The CDR3: CAWSLTGNNEQFF. For the CDR3, the DNA is TGTGCCTGGAGTCTTACAGGGAACAATGAACAGTTCTTC.